The 30 T cell receptor beta chains presented below share a single source sample, sequenced in a study of blood T cells in healthy people across ages. It was with a sample-barcoded 5' primer and a J-beta primer mix that a second PCR of roughly 6 to 11 cycles was run. TCRdb analysed the 5' RACE reads with MiXCR anew, one entry per CDR3 protein. The table lists roughly 1.4 million distinct CDR3 sequences, 55% to 75% of them singletons. The specimen was blood. The receptors here all came from a man aged 18-30 years in good health.

The V gene is TRBV12-3 or TRBV12-4, the J gene TRBJ2-7, with D perhaps matching TRBD1 or TRBD2 (5 bases each). The V end was cut by 7 bases, the J end by 3 bases, with 25 bases between. The length of the CDR3 is 17 residues. Written as DNA, the CDR3 is TGTGCCAGCACTAGCCGACCGGGACCCCCGTCCTTCTACGAGCAGTACTTC. As protein: CASTSRPGPPSFYEQYF.

The chain is built from TRBV4-3 and TRBJ2-7, with TRBD1 matching over 7 bases. This CDR3 has 18 residues. The V gene's germline CDR1 is LGHNA and CDR2 YSLEER. J lost 2 bases, V lost 3 bases, and 16 bases had no gene match. The CDR3 loop reads CASSQEGLARTGAYEQYF. The CDR3 coding sequence is TGCGCCAGCAGCCAGGAAGGGTTAGCCCGGACAGGTGCCTACGAGCAGTACTTC.

A note on this clonotype: A much larger clonotype is one base distant, so this may be a read error. The V and J genes are TRBV6-1 and TRBJ2-3, with 8 bases identical to TRBD2. CDR1 and CDR2 (germline): MNHNS, SASEGT. This CDR3 is 16 amino acids long. The DNA of the CDR3 is TGTGCCAGCAGTGTAAACCCTAGCGGGCGCACAGAGACGCAGTATTTT. This sequence encodes CASSVNPSGRTETQYF.

This chain uses TRBV18 with TRBJ1-2; D unresolved. This CDR3 contains 16 residues. Germline CDR1 is KGHSH and CDR2 is LQKENI. Trimming removed 0 bases from V and 0 bases from J, with 11 bases in between. The CDR3 reads CASSPPTAPTNYGYTF. The CDR3 DNA follows: TGTGCCAGCTCACCACCCACGGCGCCTACTAACTATGGCTACACCTTC.

A few counts support this clonotype. The chain recombines TRBV24-1 with TRBJ2-3; D remains ambiguous. Germline CDR1 KGHDR, CDR2 SFDVKD. Trimming cost V 6 bases and J 5 bases, with 5 bases left between them. The CDR3 consists of 11 residues. CDR3 loop: CATSYKDTQYF. DNA of the CDR3: TGTGCCACCAGTTACAAAGATACGCAGTATTTT.

There are a few counts of this clonotype. This rearrangement joins TRBV5-5 to TRBJ2-5, with D possibly being TRBD1 (5 bases). Matching the DNA end better, TRBJ2-7 makes the J call doubtful. In germline, CDR1 is SGHKS, CDR2 YYEKEE (reference sequence). The CDR3 sequence is 15 residues long. DNA for the CDR3: TGTGCCAGCACCTTCAAGGCCAGGGTCGGACACGAGCAGTACTTC. It yields the protein CASTFKARVGHEQYF.

Only a few counts were recorded for this clonotype. The genes are TRBV4-1 and TRBJ2-3, with 7 bases fitting TRBD2. The junction had 9 bases not matched to a gene; V was cut back by 6 bases and J by 0 bases. This CDR3 is built from 16 residues. Germline V CDR1 and CDR2: MGHRA, YSYEKL. The CDR3 DNA reads as TGCGCCAGCAGACAGCGGGAATTCGCTAGCACAGATACGCAGTATTTT. Translated, it gives CASRQREFASTDTQYF.

This clonotype was counted a few times. V and J are TRBV21-1 and TRBJ2-4; TRBD1 is taken as the D call from the table, unchecked against the DNA. The J call is uncertain, as TRBJ2-7 better fits the DNA end. TRBV21-1 is given as a pseudogene. The CDR3 has 17 amino acids. CDR3 DNA: TGTGCCAGCAGCAAAGTAGGGGGGACAGTAGGGATATACGAGCAGTACTTC. This sequence encodes CASSKVGGTVGIYEQYF.

The rearrangement joins TRBV7-9 to TRBJ2-1; 8 nucleotides match TRBD2. V was clipped by 3 bases and J by 7 bases; unmatched bases: 8. Germline V lookup: CDR1 SEHNR, CDR2 FQNEAQ (reference sequence). The CDR3 consists of 15 residues. CDR3 nucleotides: TGTGCCAGCAGCTTTTCGGCGGGAGGCTGGAATGAGCAGTTCTTC. Translated, it gives CASSFSAGGWNEQFF.

The rearrangement uses TRBV6-5 and TRBJ1-1; possibly TRBD1 for D (5 bases). The CDR3 has 14 amino acids. Germline V gives CDR1 MNHEY, CDR2 SVGAGI. Between the trimmed V and J ends, which lost 2 bases and 8 bases, there was a span of 15 bases. In DNA form, the CDR3 reads TGTGCCAGCAGTTACAGGGGAGAGGGTGCGGAAGCTTTCTTT. Its translation is CASSYRGEGAEAFF.

V and J are TRBV15 and TRBJ1-6; D possibly corresponds to TRBD1 (6 bases). Trimming left V 4 bases short and J 7 bases short, with 14 bases between. CDR1 is LNHNV and CDR2 is YYDKDF in the germline V gene (reference sequence). This CDR3 is built from 15 residues. CDR3 DNA sequence: TGTGCCACCAGCAAAGTACAGGGTAGGAATTCACCCCTCCACTTT. This gives the protein CATSKVQGRNSPLHF. Full variable domain (outside the CDR3, taken from reference TRBV15 and TRBJ1-6): DAMVIQNPRYQVTQFGKPVTLSCSQTLNHNVMYWYQQKSSQAPKLLFHYYDKDFNNEADTPDNFQSRRPNTSFCFLDIRSPGLGDTAMYLCATSKVQGRNSPLHFGNGTRLTVT.

V is TRBV12-3 or TRBV12-4 and J is TRBJ1-1; no clear D. The CDR3 length is 14 residues. Trimming cost V 8 bases and J 3 bases, with 16 bases left between them. CDR3: CASSIRGFDTEAFF. For the CDR3, the DNA is TGTGCCAGCTCGATTCGGGGATTCGACACTGAAGCTTTCTTT.

This chain connects TRBV18 to TRBJ1-3, with D perhaps matching TRBD1 (5 bases). This CDR3 has 15 amino acids. Trimming removed 6 bases at V and 0 bases at J, with 12 bases between. Germline V lookup: CDR1 KGHSH, CDR2 LQKENI. The CDR3 sequence is CASSRQPGSGNTIYF. CDR3 DNA: TGTGCCAGCTCCCGACAGCCCGGCTCTGGAAACACCATATATTTT.

The chain employs TRBV29-1 and TRBJ1-2, with a weak D call TRBD1 (6 bases). Germline values: CDR1 SQVTM, CDR2 ANQGSEA. Trimming pared 4 bases from V and 7 bases from J, leaving 10 bases between. CDR3 length: 11 residues. This CDR3 reads CSVVGRGGYTF. The DNA of the CDR3 is TGCAGCGTTGTCGGCAGGGGTGGCTACACCTTC.

The chain employs TRBV7-2 and TRBJ2-5; perhaps TRBD1 as D (5 bases). In germline, CDR1 is SGHTA, CDR2 FQGNSA. This CDR3 has 15 residues. With 1 base removed from V and 11 bases from J, the gap between germline ends came to 20 bases. The CDR3 DNA reads TGTGCCAGCAGCTTAGGGACATTAAGGGGTAATGAGCAGTACTTC. It specifies CASSLGTLRGNEQYF. The full variable domain, completed using reference TRBV7-2 and TRBJ2-5, is GAGVSQSPSNKVTEKGKDVELRCDPISGHTALYWYRQSLGQGLEFLIYFQGNSAPDKSGLPSDRFSAERTGGSVSTLTIQRTQQEDSAVYLCASSLGTLRGNEQYFGPGTRLLVL.

This clonotype showed up just a few times. The CDR3 DNA is TGCGCCAGCAGCCAAGAAATAGGGCTCGGCTACGAGCAGTACTTC. This gives the protein CASSQEIGLGYEQYF. The rearrangement links TRBV4-3 to TRBJ2-7; no clear D. The germline CDR1 and CDR2 sequences are LGHNA and YSLEER. The V end lost 0 bases, the J end lost 3 bases, and 12 bases lay between the germline ends. This CDR3 region has 15 residues.

This sequence joins TRBV7-2 and TRBJ1-1; TRBD1 is a possible D gene (5 bases). Germline V gene sequence: CDR1 SGHTA, CDR2 FQGNSA. The CDR3 loop spans 17 amino acids. V was cut by 4 bases and J by 1 base, with 19 bases left in between. CDR3 in DNA: TGTGCCAGCAGCTGGCCCCGAAGCGGGGCCGAGAACACTGAAGCTTTCTTT. Protein product: CASSWPRSGAENTEAFF.

The chain uses TRBV6-5 and TRBJ2-7, with 10 bases identical to TRBD2. CDR3 size: 16 residues. Trimming at V came to 6 bases and at J to 4 bases, leaving 12 bases not matched to a gene. The germline CDR1 and CDR2 sequences are MNHEY and SVGAGI. The CDR3 region has the DNA TGTGCCAGCAGCCCTCAACCTAGCGGGAGAGGATACGAGCAGTACTTC. Translating it yields CASSPQPSGRGYEQYF.

This chain links TRBV25-1 with TRBJ1-5; 8 positions agree with TRBD1. Germline trimming cut 4 bases from V and 7 bases from J; bases unmatched to any gene: 9. This CDR3 comprises 15 residues. The germline gives CDR1 MGHDK, CDR2 SYGVNS. CDR3: CASSVLQGAEQPQHF. The CDR3 region has the DNA TGTGCCAGCAGTGTGCTCCAGGGGGCTGAGCAGCCCCAGCATTTT.

J is TRBJ2-4 and V is TRBV29-1, with 14 bases matching TRBD2. The assigned J gene may be wrong: the sequence end matches TRBJ2-7 better. The germline V gene encodes CDR1 SQVTM and CDR2 ANQGSEA. The CDR3 has 17 residues. CDR3 loop: CSVEEPGTSGSYYEQYF. CDR3 DNA: TGCAGCGTTGAAGAGCCTGGGACTAGCGGGAGTTACTACGAGCAGTACTTC.

This sequence joins TRBV3-1 and TRBJ1-1, with TRBD1 as a possible D gene (6 bases). The V end lost 1 base, the J end lost 10 bases, and 13 bases lay between the germline ends. The CDR3 is 13 residues long. The germline V gene encodes CDR1 LGHDT and CDR2 YNNKEL (reference sequence). Written as DNA, the CDR3 is TGTGCCAGCAGCCAAGTCATCAGGGGTGCAGCTTTCTTT. Residues: CASSQVIRGAAFF. Full variable domain (remainder filled in from reference TRBV3-1 and TRBJ1-1): DTAVSQTPKYLVTQMGNDKSIKCEQNLGHDTMYWYKQDSKKFLKIMFSYNNKELIINETVPNRFSPKSPDKAHLNLHINSLELGDSAVYFCASSQVIRGAAFFGQGTRLTVV.

The rearrangement joins TRBV12-3 or TRBV12-4 to TRBJ2-7; D is unclear. With the DNA end fitting TRBJ2-5 better, the J assignment may be wrong. There are 13 residues in the CDR3. In DNA, the CDR3 is TGTGCCAGCAGCCCTGACGGTCCGGGGACCCAGTACTTC. It yields the protein CASSPDGPGTQYF.

V and J are TRBV2 and TRBJ2-7; perhaps TRBD2 as D (5 bases). V lost 6 bases to trimming and J lost 2 bases, with 14 bases between them. Per the germline V gene, CDR1 is SNHLY and CDR2 is FYNNEI. The CDR3 contains 14 residues. In nucleotides, the CDR3 is TGTGCCAGCAGAATGGCCCAGGAGGCCTACGAGCAGTACTTC. Its protein is CASRMAQEAYEQYF.

This chain joins TRBV9 and TRBJ1-1; a weak D match, TRBD1 (5 bases). Germline CDR1 and CDR2: SGDLS and YYNGEE. The CDR3 totals 15 residues. Deletions cut 4 bases from V and 0 bases from J, with 13 bases between. CDR3 DNA sequence: TGTGCCAGCAGCTCCCAGGCAGGGATGAACACTGAAGCTTTCTTT. Protein product: CASSSQAGMNTEAFF.

V and J are TRBV7-9 and TRBJ1-2; 7 nucleotides match TRBD1. Losses at the gene ends were 11 bases for V and 0 bases for J; bases not matched to a gene: 21. Germline CDR1 and CDR2: SEHNR and FQNEAQ (reference sequence). This CDR3 is 18 amino acids long. CDR3 bases: TGTGCCGCCCATCCTTCGATCGCGGGGACAGTTCCTAACTATGGCTACACCTTC. Amino acids: CAAHPSIAGTVPNYGYTF.

This clonotype was seen only a few times. CDR3 sequence: CASSLDRGLSTEAFF. CDR3 in DNA: TGTGCCAGCAGTTTAGACAGGGGGCTTAGCACTGAAGCTTTCTTT. This chain uses TRBV12-3 or TRBV12-4 with TRBJ1-1; 9 nucleotides align to TRBD1. V shed 1 base and J 4 bases; nucleotides not matched to a gene: 4. This CDR3 spans 15 amino acids.

The V and J genes are TRBV7-2 and TRBJ1-4; D is unclear. Germline lookup yields CDR1 SGHTA and CDR2 FQGNSA. V was trimmed by 5 bases and J by 7 bases, leaving 17 bases between them. This CDR3 spans 15 amino acids. Written as DNA, the CDR3 is TGTGCCAGCAGCCCAGCTCCCCTGCTACTTGAAAAACTGTTTTTT. It translates to CASSPAPLLLEKLFF.

The rearrangement uses TRBV29-1 and TRBJ1-2; maybe TRBD1 (5 bases). CDR1 and CDR2 (germline): SQVTM, ANQGSEA. The germline V and J ends were trimmed by 6 bases and 0 bases, with 11 bases remaining between them. The CDR3 totals 13 residues. The CDR3 spells CSVVPTANYGYTF. The CDR3 DNA is TGCAGCGTCGTGCCGACAGCTAACTATGGCTACACCTTC.

Only a few counts were recorded for this clonotype. The V and J genes are TRBV29-1 and TRBJ2-3; 7 bases align to TRBD1. Germline CDR1 and CDR2: SQVTM and ANQGSEA. The trim removed 8 bases at V and 4 bases at J, leaving 12 bases unmatched. This CDR3 region has 14 residues. As DNA, the CDR3 is TGCAGCACTGCGACAGGGTCCGTTGCAGATACGCAGTATTTT. This gives the protein CSTATGSVADTQYF.

This clonotype was counted a few times. The chain joins TRBV7-9 to TRBJ2-5, with D hard to call. TRBJ2-4 explains the end of the DNA better; the J call may be wrong. Germline CDR1 and CDR2: SEHNR and FQNEAQ (reference sequence). There are 12 residues in the CDR3. The CDR3 spells CASSFYPDIQYF. Here the CDR3 DNA reads TGTGCCAGCAGCTTTTACCCAGACATTCAGTACTTC.